This TCR beta chain emerged from a study of regulatory T cells in long-lasting Graves disease. Study observations and caveats: Persistent disease preferred TRBV28, TRBJ1-2 and TRBJ2-5; new disease, TRBV20-1 and TRBJ2-1.

Sample time point: newly diagnosed GD, antithyroid drugs for less than 3 months. The authors made the TCR library using RNA they extracted from PBMCs. Trimming removed 4 bases from V and 2 bases from J; junction bases left unmatched: 7. This CDR3 region has 17 residues. CDR1 and CDR2 from the germline V gene are MGHRA and YSYEKL. Regarding this clonotype: The target antigen is unknown.

To make TCR beta libraries, researchers used iRepertoire HTBI primers and Arm-PCR of CDR3 regions. A single record per CDR3 protein comes from TCRdb applying MiXCR to the multiplex PCR reads. This table has 360,000 or so distinct CDR3 sequences, 15% to 20% appearing once. Another study also made use of these data, one on T cells in Graves' hyperthyroidism and ophthalmopathy.

The gene calls are TRBV4-1 and TRBJ1-4, with TRBD1 matching over 10 bases. Here the sequenced sample was peripheral blood mononuclear cells (PBMCs), taken at new diagnosis, from a patient treated with antithyroid drugs. This receptor was taken from a woman between 18 and 30 years old with Graves disease. CDR3 nucleotides: TGCGCCAGCAGCCCATTGGGACAGGGGAGGACTAATGAAAAACTGTTTTTT. Its translation is CASSPLGQGRTNEKLFF.